This TCR beta chain is from a study of cytomegalovirus exposure and HLA in healthy donors. CDR3 length equals 15 residues. The junction had 3 bases not matched to a gene; V was cut back by 2 bases and J by 6 bases. CDR1 LGHNT and CDR2 FRNRAP come from the germline V gene. Both 60 Vbeta primers and 13 Jbeta primers went into the PCR. Profiling relied on immunoSEQ multiplex PCR, and the TCRdb table lists in-frame clones only, not all of them. The data contain about 150,000 clones, about four fifths of them singletons. Study observations and caveats: Analysis performed later found about 17,000 TCR beta sequences associated with HLA alleles at 0.05 false discovery rate. Investigators reported under 200 TCR beta chains as tied to cytomegalovirus. CMV antigen specificity was confirmed in vitro for a few CMV-associated chains.

Comments on this clone: The antigen remains unidentified.

This chain connects TRBV12-5 to TRBJ2-2; 10 nucleotides match TRBD2. The sample taken for sequencing was PBMCs. This TCR was sampled from a human donor in good health. CDR3 amino acids: CASGLWLAGAGELFF. As DNA, the CDR3 is TGTGCTAGTGGTTTGTGGCTAGCGGGAGCCGGGGAGCTGTTTTTT.